Sequencing of this TCR beta chain was carried out in a study of T cells expressing NK-cell markers. Reprocessing the 5' RACE reads, TCRdb reports a single entry for every CDR3 protein and omits DNA. The sample table sets out hundreds of thousands of distinct CDR3 sequences. Germline CDR1 reads SGHRS; CDR2 reads YFSETQ. The CDR3 contains 14 residues. The receptor comes from a man aged 18 to 29 in good health. The rearrangement joins TRBV5-1 to TRBJ2-3; TCRdb's D call, TRBD1, is unchecked because there is no DNA. The sequencing input was blood T cells: a sorted CD56 or NKG2C T cell subset, CD4+ or CD8+ T cells, or bulk PBMC T cells (not recorded which). The CDR3 spells CASSSDRAVDTQYF. The full variable domain, in which reference TRBV5-1 and TRBJ2-3 provide the parts outside the CDR3, is KAGVTQTPRYLIKTRGQQVTLSCSPISGHRSVSWYQQTPGQGLQFLFEYFSETQRNKGNFPGRFSGRQFSNSRSEMNVSTLELGDSALYLCASSSDRAVDTQYFGPGTRLTVL.